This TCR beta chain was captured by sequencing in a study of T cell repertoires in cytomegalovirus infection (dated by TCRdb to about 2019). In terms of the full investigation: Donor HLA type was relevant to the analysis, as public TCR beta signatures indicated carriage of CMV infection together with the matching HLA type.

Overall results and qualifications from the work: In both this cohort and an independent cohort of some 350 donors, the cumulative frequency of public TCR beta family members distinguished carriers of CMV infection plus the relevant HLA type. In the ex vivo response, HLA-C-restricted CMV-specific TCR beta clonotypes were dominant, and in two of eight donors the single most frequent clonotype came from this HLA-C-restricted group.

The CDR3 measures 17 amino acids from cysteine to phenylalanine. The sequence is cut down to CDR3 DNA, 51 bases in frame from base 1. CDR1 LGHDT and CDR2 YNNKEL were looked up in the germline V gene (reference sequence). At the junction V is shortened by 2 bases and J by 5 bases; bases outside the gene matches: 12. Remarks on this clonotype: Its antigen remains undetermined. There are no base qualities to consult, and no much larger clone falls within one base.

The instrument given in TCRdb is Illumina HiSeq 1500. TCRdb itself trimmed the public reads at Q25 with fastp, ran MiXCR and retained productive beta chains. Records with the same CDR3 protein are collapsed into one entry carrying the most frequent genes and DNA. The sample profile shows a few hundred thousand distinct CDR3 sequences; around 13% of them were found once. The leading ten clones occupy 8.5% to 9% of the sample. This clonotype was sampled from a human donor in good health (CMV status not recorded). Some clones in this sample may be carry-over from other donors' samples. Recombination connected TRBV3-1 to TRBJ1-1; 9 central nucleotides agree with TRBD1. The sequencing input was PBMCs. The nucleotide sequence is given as TGTGCCAGCAGCCAATCCGTCTTGACAGGGGGTGGGACTGAAGCTTTCTTT. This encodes CASSQSVLTGGGTEAFF.